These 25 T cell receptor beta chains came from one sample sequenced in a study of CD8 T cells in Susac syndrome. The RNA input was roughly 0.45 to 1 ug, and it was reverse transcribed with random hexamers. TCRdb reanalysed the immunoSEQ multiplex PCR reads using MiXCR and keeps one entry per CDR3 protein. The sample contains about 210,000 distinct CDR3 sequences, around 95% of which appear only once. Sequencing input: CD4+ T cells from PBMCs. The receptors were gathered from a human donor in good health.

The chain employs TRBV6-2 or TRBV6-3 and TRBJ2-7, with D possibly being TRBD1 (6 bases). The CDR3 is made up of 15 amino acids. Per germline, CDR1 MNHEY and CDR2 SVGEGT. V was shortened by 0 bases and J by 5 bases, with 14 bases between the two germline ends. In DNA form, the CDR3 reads TGTGCCAGCAGTTACTCCGAACAGGGTCACAACGAGCAGTACGTC. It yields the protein CASSYSEQGHNEQYV.

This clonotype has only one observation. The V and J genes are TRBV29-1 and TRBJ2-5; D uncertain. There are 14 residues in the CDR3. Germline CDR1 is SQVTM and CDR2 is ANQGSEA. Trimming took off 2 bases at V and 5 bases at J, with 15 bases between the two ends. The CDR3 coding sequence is TGCAGCGTTGAATCCGGACGCGGTGGGGAGACCCAGTACTTC. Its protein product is CSVESGRGGETQYF.

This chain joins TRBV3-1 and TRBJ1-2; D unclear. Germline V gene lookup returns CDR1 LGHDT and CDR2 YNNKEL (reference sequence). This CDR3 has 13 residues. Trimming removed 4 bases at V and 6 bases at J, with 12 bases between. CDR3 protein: CASSPWLVDGYTF. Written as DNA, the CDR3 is TGTGCCAGCAGCCCATGGTTGGTGGATGGCTACACCTTC.

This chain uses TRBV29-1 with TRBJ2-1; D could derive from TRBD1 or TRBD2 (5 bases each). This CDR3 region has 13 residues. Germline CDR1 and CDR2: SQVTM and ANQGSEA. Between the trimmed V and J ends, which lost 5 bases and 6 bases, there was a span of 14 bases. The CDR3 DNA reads TGCAGCGTTTGGGACCCCCTTGTCAATGAGCAGTTCTTC. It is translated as CSVWDPLVNEQFF.

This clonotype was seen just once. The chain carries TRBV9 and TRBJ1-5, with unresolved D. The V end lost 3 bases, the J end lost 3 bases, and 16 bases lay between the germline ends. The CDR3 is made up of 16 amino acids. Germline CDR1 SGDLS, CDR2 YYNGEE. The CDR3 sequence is CASSASGGFPNQPQHF. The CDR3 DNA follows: TGTGCCAGCAGCGCGTCCGGTGGGTTCCCCAATCAGCCCCAGCATTTT.

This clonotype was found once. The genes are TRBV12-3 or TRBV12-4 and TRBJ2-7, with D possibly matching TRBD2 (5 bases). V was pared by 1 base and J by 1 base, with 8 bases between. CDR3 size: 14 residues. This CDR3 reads CASSLERDSYEQYV. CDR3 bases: TGTGCCAGCAGTTTAGAGAGGGATTCCTACGAGCAGTACGTC.

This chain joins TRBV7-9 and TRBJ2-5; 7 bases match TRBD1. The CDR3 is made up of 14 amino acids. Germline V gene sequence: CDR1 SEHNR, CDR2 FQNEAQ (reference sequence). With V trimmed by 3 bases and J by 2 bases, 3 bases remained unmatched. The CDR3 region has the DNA TGTGCCAGCAGCTTCCGGGGACAGCAAGAGACCCAGTACTTC. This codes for CASSFRGQQETQYF.

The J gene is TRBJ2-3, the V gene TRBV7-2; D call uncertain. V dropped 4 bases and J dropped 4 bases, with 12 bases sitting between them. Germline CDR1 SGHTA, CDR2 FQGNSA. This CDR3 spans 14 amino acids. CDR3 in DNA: TGTGCCAGCAGCTCGACCGATAGAGCAGATACGCAGTATTTT. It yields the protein CASSSTDRADTQYF.

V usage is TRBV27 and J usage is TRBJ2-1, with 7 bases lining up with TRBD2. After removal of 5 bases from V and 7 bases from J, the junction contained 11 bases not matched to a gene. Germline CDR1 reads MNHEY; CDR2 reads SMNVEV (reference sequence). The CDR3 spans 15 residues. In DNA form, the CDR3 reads TGTGCCAGCAGTCTAAACGGACTAGAGTGGAATGAGCAGTTCTTC. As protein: CASSLNGLEWNEQFF.

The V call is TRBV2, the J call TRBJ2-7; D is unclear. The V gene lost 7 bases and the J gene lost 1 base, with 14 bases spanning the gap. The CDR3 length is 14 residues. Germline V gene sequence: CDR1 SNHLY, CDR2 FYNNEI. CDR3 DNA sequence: TGTGCCAGCACAGAACCTTGGCAGTCCTACGAGCAGTACTTC. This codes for CASTEPWQSYEQYF. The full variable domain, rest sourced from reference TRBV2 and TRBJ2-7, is EPEVTQTPSHQVTQMGQEVILRCVPISNHLYFYWYRQILGQKVEFLVSFYNNEISEKSEIFDDQFSVERPDGSNFTLKIRSTKLEDSAMYFCASTEPWQSYEQYFGPGTRLTVT.

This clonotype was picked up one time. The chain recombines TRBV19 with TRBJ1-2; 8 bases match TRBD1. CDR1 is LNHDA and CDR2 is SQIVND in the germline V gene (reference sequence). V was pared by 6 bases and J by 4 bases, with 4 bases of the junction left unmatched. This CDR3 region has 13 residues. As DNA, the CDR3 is TGTGCCAGTAGCGGACAGGGCCTCTATGGCTACACCTTC. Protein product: CASSGQGLYGYTF. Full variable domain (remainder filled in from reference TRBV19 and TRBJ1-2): DGGITQSPKYLFRKEGQNVTLSCEQNLNHDAMYWYRQDPGQGLRLIYYSQIVNDFQKGDIAEGYSVSREKKESFPLTVTSAQKNPTAFYLCASSGQGLYGYTFGSGTRLTVV.

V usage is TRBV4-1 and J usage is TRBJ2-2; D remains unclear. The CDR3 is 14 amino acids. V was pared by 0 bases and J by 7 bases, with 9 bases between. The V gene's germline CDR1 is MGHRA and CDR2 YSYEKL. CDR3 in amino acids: CASSQERMGGELFF. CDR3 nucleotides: TGCGCCAGCAGCCAAGAGAGGATGGGCGGGGAGCTGTTTTTT.

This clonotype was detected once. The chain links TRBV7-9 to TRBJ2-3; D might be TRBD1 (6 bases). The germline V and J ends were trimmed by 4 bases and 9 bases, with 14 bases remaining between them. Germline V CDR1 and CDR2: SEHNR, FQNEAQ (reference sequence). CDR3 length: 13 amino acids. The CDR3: CASSSPGQTTQYF. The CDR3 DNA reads TGTGCCAGCAGCTCGCCCGGACAGACAACGCAGTATTTT.

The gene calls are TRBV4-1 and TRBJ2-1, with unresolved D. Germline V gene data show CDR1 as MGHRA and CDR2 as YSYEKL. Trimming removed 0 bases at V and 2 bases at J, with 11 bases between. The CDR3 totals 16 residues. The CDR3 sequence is CASSQDPRGPYNEQFF. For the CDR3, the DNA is TGCGCCAGCAGCCAAGATCCTCGCGGCCCCTACAATGAGCAGTTCTTC.

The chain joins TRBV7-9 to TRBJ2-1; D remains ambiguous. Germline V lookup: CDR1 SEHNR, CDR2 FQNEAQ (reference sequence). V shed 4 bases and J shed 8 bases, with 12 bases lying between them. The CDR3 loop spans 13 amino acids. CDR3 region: CASSSAPGDEQFF. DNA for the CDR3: TGTGCCAGCAGCTCGGCTCCTGGTGATGAGCAGTTCTTC.

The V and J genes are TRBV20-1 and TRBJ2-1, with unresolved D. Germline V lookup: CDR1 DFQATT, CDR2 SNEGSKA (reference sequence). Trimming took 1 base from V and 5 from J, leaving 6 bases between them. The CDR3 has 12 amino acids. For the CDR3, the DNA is TGCAGTGCTAGAGTCAGGAACAATGAGCAGTTCTTC. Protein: CSARVRNNEQFF.

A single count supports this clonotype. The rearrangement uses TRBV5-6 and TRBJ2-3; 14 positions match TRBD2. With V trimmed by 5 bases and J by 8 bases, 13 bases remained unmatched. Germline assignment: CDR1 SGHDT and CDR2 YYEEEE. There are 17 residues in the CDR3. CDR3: CASSSTSGGASFGTQYF. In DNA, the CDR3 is TGTGCCAGCAGTTCGACTAGCGGGGGGGCGAGCTTTGGTACGCAGTATTTT.

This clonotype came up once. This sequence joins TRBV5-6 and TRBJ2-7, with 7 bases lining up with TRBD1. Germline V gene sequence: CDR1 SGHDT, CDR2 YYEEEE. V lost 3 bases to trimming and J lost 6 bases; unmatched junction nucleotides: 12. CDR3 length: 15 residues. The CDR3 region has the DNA TGTGCCAGCAGCTCCCCCACAGGGGCCCGTTTCGAGCAGTACTTC. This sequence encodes CASSSPTGARFEQYF.

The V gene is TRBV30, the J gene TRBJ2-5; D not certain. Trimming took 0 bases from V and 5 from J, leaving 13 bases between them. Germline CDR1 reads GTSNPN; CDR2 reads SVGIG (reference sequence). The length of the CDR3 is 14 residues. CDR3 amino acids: CAWSVGLAGETQYF. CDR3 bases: TGTGCCTGGAGTGTAGGGTTAGCCGGTGAGACCCAGTACTTC.

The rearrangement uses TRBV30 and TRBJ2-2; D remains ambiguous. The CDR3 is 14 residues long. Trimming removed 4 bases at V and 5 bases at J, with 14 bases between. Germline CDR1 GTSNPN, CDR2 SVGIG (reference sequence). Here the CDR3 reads CAWTLGWGTGELFF. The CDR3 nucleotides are TGTGCCTGGACCTTAGGCTGGGGAACCGGGGAGCTGTTTTTT.

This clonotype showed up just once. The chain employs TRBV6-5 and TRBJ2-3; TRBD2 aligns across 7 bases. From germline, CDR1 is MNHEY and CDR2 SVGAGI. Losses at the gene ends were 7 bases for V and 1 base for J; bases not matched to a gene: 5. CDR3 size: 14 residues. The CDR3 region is CASTWGGGTDTQYF. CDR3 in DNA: TGTGCCAGCACTTGGGGAGGGGGCACAGATACGCAGTATTTT.

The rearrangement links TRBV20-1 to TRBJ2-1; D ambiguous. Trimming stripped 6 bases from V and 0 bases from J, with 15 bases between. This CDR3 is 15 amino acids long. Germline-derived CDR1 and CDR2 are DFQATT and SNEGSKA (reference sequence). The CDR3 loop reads CSAPSSPSSYNEQFF. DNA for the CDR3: TGCAGTGCCCCGTCGAGCCCGAGCTCCTACAATGAGCAGTTCTTC.

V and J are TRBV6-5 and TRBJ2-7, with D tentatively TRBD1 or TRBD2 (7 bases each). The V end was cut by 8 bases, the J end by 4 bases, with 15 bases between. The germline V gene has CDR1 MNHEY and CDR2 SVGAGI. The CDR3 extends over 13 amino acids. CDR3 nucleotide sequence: TGTGCCAGCCGGGGGAGGGGGCTGTACGAGCAGTACGTC. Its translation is CASRGRGLYEQYV.

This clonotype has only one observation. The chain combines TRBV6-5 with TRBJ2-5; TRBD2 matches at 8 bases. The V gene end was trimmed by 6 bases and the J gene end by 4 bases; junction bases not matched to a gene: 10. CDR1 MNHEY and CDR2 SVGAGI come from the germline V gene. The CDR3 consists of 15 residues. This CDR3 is CASRLKAGVLETQYF. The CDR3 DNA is TGTGCCAGCAGGCTGAAAGCGGGAGTATTAGAGACCCAGTACTTC.

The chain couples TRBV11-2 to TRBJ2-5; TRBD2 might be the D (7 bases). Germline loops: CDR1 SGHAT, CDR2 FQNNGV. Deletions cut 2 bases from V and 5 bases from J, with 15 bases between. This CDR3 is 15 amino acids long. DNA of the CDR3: TGTGCCAGCAGCTTAAGGGGGGGGAGTCACGAGACCCAGTACTTC. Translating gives CASSLRGGSHETQYF.